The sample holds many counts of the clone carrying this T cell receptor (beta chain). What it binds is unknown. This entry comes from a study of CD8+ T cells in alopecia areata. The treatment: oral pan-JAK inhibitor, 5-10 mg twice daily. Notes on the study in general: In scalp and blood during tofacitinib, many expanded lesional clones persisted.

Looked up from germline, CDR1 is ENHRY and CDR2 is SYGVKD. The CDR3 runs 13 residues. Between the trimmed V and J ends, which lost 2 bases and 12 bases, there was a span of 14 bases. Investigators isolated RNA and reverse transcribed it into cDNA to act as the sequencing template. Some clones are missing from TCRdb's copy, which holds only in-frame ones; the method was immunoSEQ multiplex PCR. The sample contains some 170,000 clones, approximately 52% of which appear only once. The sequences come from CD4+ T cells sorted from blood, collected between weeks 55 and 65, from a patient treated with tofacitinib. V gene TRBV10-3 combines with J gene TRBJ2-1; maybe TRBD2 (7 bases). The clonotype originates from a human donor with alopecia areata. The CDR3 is CAISEAGASGQFF. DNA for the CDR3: TGTGCCATCAGTGAGGCGGGGGCCTCGGGGCAGTTCTTC.